The rows below give T cell receptor beta chains drawn from one sample of a study of T-cell memory formation after mild COVID-19. Each CDR3 protein gets one entry after TCRdb re-called the 5' RACE reads with MiXCR. The table shows under 700,000 distinct CDR3 sequences, with just over 20% occurring only once. The specimen sequenced was PBMCs or a T cell subset sorted from them (not recorded which). The origin of the receptors is an adult woman who had mild COVID-19 (a few samples of this study predate the infection). Cell type and time point are not known. The CDR3 runs from the conserved cysteine through the conserved F or W. Fields, in order: J gene, clone size, D gene, V gene, CDR3 protein, CDR3 DNA. D genes are given only for firm matches. Clone sizes are given selectively: once, few, many, or a class where the clone is expanded.

TRBJ1-2 few . TRBV7-2 CASSSTPSTGRYGYTF TGTGCCAGCAGCTCGACCCCCAGTACCGGCCGCTATGGCTACACCTTC
TRBJ2-5 . TRBD2 TRBV18 CASSPAGGRQETQYF TGTGCCAGCTCACCAGCGGGGGGCAGGCAAGAGACCCAGTACTTC
TRBJ1-2 . . TRBV5-1 CASSLTGFSRVPHGYTF TGCGCCAGCAGCTTGACAGGGTTTTCAAGGGTCCCTCATGGCTACACCTTC
TRBJ2-7 . . TRBV5-1 CASSAPASYEQYF TGCGCCAGCAGCGCCCCAGCCTCCTACGAGCAGTACTTC
TRBJ2-5 many . TRBV7-2 CASSFGPGGTQYF TGTGCCAGCAGCTTTGGGCCCGGGGGGACCCAGTACTTC
TRBJ2-3 few . TRBV2 CASSEGAGATSTDTQYF TGTGCCAGCAGTGAAGGGGCAGGGGCCACTAGCACAGATACGCAGTATTTT
TRBJ1-1 . . TRBV29-1 CSADRGTEAFF TGCAGCGCGGACCGCGGCACTGAAGCTTTCTTT
TRBJ2-7 few TRBD2 TRBV12-3/TRBV12-4 CASSFYSGRASEQYF TGTGCCAGCAGTTTCTACAGCGGGAGGGCCAGCGAGCAGTACTTC
TRBJ2-4 once . TRBV5-1 CASSSAGTDKIAKNIQYF TGCGCCAGCAGCTCGGCCGGGACGGATAAGATAGCCAAAAACATTCAGTACTTC
TRBJ1-1 . TRBD1 TRBV29-1 CSVGMGQMNTEAFF TGCAGCGTGGGCATGGGACAGATGAACACTGAAGCTTTCTTT
TRBJ2-6 . TRBD1 TRBV14 CASSFHRGQGANVLTF TGTGCCAGCAGTTTCCACAGGGGGCAGGGGGCCAACGTCCTGACTTTC
TRBJ1-6 . . TRBV10-3 CATESQGGSPLHF TGTGCCACTGAGTCGCAGGGAGGTTCACCCCTCCACTTT
TRBJ2-7 . TRBD1 TRBV2 CASSVDRGGEQYF TGTGCCAGCAGTGTGGACAGGGGAGGCGAGCAGTACTTC
TRBJ2-5 few . TRBV6-2/TRBV6-3 CASSYPGARGQETQYF TGTGCCAGCAGTTACCCCGGGGCGAGGGGCCAAGAGACCCAGTACTTC
TRBJ2-1 many TRBD1 TRBV5-8 CASSDAPGQGWEQFF TGTGCCAGCAGCGACGCCCCCGGACAGGGATGGGAGCAGTTCTTC
TRBJ2-1 many . TRBV4-2 CASSQEFNRRNYNEQFF TGTGCCAGCAGCCAAGAATTTAACAGGAGAAACTACAATGAGCAGTTCTTC
TRBJ2-5 few TRBD1 TRBV24-1 CATSDFSTGQDQETQYF TGTGCCACCAGTGATTTTTCCACTGGACAGGATCAAGAGACCCAGTACTTC
TRBJ1-2 . TRBD1 TRBV5-1 CASSLGAGQGNYGYTF TGCGCCAGCAGCTTGGGCGCGGGACAGGGGAACTATGGCTACACCTTC
TRBJ1-5 . . TRBV12-3/TRBV12-4 CASDVGISNQPQHF TGTGCCAGCGATGTAGGGATTAGCAATCAGCCCCAGCATTTT
TRBJ1-1 . . TRBV3-1 CASSQSMRFPFTEAFF TGTGCCAGCAGCCAATCCATGCGTTTTCCCTTCACTGAAGCTTTCTTT
TRBJ2-7 . . TRBV5-8 CATSGTLSEQYF TGTGCCACCTCCGGGACTTTAAGCGAGCAGTACTTC
TRBJ2-3 few TRBD2 TRBV20-1 CSARVTSGRTDTQYF TGCAGTGCTAGAGTTACTAGCGGGAGAACAGATACGCAGTATTTT
TRBJ1-1 . . TRBV20-1 CSARGIGEAFF TGCAGTGCTAGAGGGATCGGGGAAGCTTTCTTT
TRBJ2-7 few . TRBV7-9 CASRPPGDTYEQYF TGTGCCAGCCGCCCCCCAGGGGACACCTACGAGCAGTACTTC
TRBJ2-3 many . TRBV12-3/TRBV12-4 CASLEGGGSDTQYF TGTGCCTCACTCGAAGGAGGGGGGTCAGATACGCAGTATTTT
TRBJ2-1 . . TRBV11-2 CASSAQALSSYNEQFF TGTGCCAGCAGCGCCCAAGCGCTGAGCTCCTACAATGAGCAGTTCTTC
TRBJ2-7 . TRBD2 TRBV7-2 CASSFSGGAGEQYF TGTGCCAGCAGCTTTAGCGGGGGGGCAGGTGAGCAGTACTTC
TRBJ2-7 . . TRBV4-1 CASSQETLAPTYEQYF TGCGCCAGCAGCCAAGAGACTCTAGCTCCCACCTACGAGCAGTACTTC
TRBJ1-2 . TRBD1 TRBV18 CASSPGQSSNYGYTF TGTGCCAGCTCACCGGGACAGTCCTCTAACTATGGCTACACCTTC
TRBJ1-4 . . TRBV18 CASSPSLRDINEKLFF TGTGCCAGCTCACCATCACTTCGGGACATTAATGAAAAACTGTTTTTT
TRBJ2-5 . TRBD1 TRBV5-1 CASNPGQGEETQYF TGCGCCAGCAACCCGGGACAGGGTGAGGAGACCCAGTACTTC
TRBJ1-1 few . TRBV12-3/TRBV12-4 CASTLGGGATEAFF TGTGCCAGCACCCTTGGGGGGGGGGCCACTGAAGCTTTCTTT
TRBJ2-5 few TRBD2 TRBV6-6 CASSYGLLAGGGETQYF TGTGCCAGCAGTTACGGCCTTCTAGCGGGGGGGGGAGAGACCCAGTACTTC
TRBJ2-2 many . TRBV7-2 CASSLEAVVWGGTGELFF TGTGCCAGCAGCTTAGAAGCGGTGGTGTGGGGAGGAACCGGGGAGCTGTTTTTT
TRBJ1-1 few . TRBV21-1 CASSKHEGDRLNTEAFF TGTGCCAGCAGCAAACACGAGGGTGACAGGTTGAACACTGAAGCTTTCTTT